Below are 17 T cell receptor beta chains sequenced from a single sample in a study of shared clonotypes between healthy human individuals. The protocol was immunoSEQ multiplex PCR, while the TCRdb copy is restricted to in-frame clones and leaves out a portion. This table holds a few hundred thousand clones, over 75% found once. The sequencing input was memory CD8+ T cells sorted from blood. Subset specified: CD45RO+ cells pooled with CCR7-negative TemRA cells. Receptors originate from a man younger than 30 in good health.

This rearrangement joins TRBV13 to TRBJ2-2; 10 nucleotides match TRBD1. Trimming at V came to 5 bases and at J to 6 bases, leaving 6 bases not matched to a gene. The CDR3 is made up of 15 amino acids. CDR1 and CDR2 from the germline V gene are PRHDT and FYEKMQ (reference sequence). The CDR3 nucleotides read TGTGCCAGCAGCCCAGGGACAGGGGTGGCCGGGGAGCTGTTTTTT. This sequence encodes CASSPGTGVAGELFF.

With respect to this clone: Additional DNA sequences in this sample encode the identical CDR3. This sequence joins TRBV2 and TRBJ2-7; D is ambiguous. The CDR3 covers 13 residues. Trimming removed 2 bases from V and 4 bases from J, with 9 bases in between. CDR1 and CDR2 from the germline V gene are SNHLY and FYNNEI. In DNA form, the CDR3 reads TGTGCCAGCAGTGAATCCCCCAGTTACGAGCAGTACTTC. Amino acid sequence: CASSESPSYEQYF. Using reference TRBV2 and TRBJ2-7 for the parts outside the CDR3, the full variable domain is EPEVTQTPSHQVTQMGQEVILRCVPISNHLYFYWYRQILGQKVEFLVSFYNNEISEKSEIFDDQFSVERPDGSNFTLKIRSTKLEDSAMYFCASSESPSYEQYFGPGTRLTVT.

The chain employs TRBV2 and TRBJ2-4; D is possibly TRBD1 or TRBD2 (5 bases each). This CDR3 is 12 amino acids long. Per the germline V gene, CDR1 is SNHLY and CDR2 is FYNNEI. V was pared by 5 bases and J by 8 bases, with 10 bases between. The CDR3 region is CASSPQGDIQYF. DNA of the CDR3: TGTGCCAGCAGTCCGCAGGGAGACATTCAGTACTTC.

This chain joins TRBV6-4 and TRBJ2-3; D gene ambiguous. V was cut by 2 bases and J by 2 bases, with 5 bases left in between. The CDR3 length is 13 residues. From germline, CDR1 is MRHNA and CDR2 SNTAGT. In DNA, the CDR3 is TGTGCCAGCAGTGACCCGTTCACAGATACGCAGTATTTT. This gives the protein CASSDPFTDTQYF.

This rearrangement joins TRBV11-3 to TRBJ2-1, with 7 positions matching TRBD2. The ends lost 5 bases at V and 3 bases at J; junction bases unmatched: 10. This CDR3 comprises 16 residues. CDR1 and CDR2 from the germline V gene are SGHNT and YENEEA. The CDR3 reads CASSNRSGDLYNEQFF. The CDR3 nucleotides are TGTGCCAGCAGCAACCGCAGCGGGGATCTCTACAATGAGCAGTTCTTC.

The gene calls are TRBV7-9 and TRBJ2-1; 8 nucleotides line up with TRBD2. CDR1 SEHNR and CDR2 FQNEAQ come from the germline V gene (reference sequence). The junction had 9 bases not matched to a gene; V was cut back by 6 bases and J by 5 bases. This CDR3 comprises 15 residues. The CDR3 loop is CASRHGSGINNEQFF. The CDR3, as DNA: TGTGCCAGCAGACATGGTAGCGGGATAAACAATGAGCAGTTCTTC.

V is TRBV7-6 and J is TRBJ2-1; D remains ambiguous. The CDR3 has 13 amino acids. V shed 0 bases and J shed 7 bases, with 7 bases lying between them. Germline CDR1 reads SGHVS; CDR2 reads FNYEAQ. CDR3 DNA: TGTGCCAGCAGCTTAGCGGTGACGAATGAGCAGTTCTTC. Amino acid sequence: CASSLAVTNEQFF.

The chain links TRBV27 to TRBJ1-5, with a weak D call TRBD1 (5 bases). The CDR3 runs to 13 residues. Germline CDR1 MNHEY, CDR2 SMNVEV (reference sequence). The V gene lost 10 bases and the J gene lost 0 bases, with 10 bases spanning the gap. The CDR3 sequence is CATRQNSNQPQHF. DNA for the CDR3: TGTGCCACCCGACAGAATAGCAATCAGCCCCAGCATTTT.

The genes are TRBV7-9 and TRBJ2-1, with TRBD2 matching over 13 bases. V lost 5 bases to trimming and J lost 6 bases; unmatched junction nucleotides: 7. The CDR3 extends over 16 amino acids. CDR1 is SEHNR, CDR2 FQNEAQ, per germline (reference sequence). The CDR3 here is CASSPRTSGSSNEQFF. The CDR3 DNA sequence: TGTGCCAGCAGCCCCCGGACTAGCGGGAGTAGCAATGAGCAGTTCTTC.

The chain combines TRBV6-5 with TRBJ1-6; possibly TRBD1 for D (6 bases). This CDR3 region has 15 residues. Germline V gene sequence: CDR1 MNHEY, CDR2 SVGAGI. Trimming took off 0 bases at V and 9 bases at J, with 12 bases between the two ends. The CDR3 is CASSYSLGGASPLHF. The CDR3 nucleotides read TGTGCCAGCAGTTACTCGTTAGGGGGTGCTTCACCCCTCCACTTT.

This rearrangement joins TRBV11-2 to TRBJ1-2; possible D gene TRBD1, 5 bases. Between the trimmed V and J ends, which lost 0 bases and 0 bases, there was a span of 14 bases. The CDR3 covers 17 residues. CDR1 and CDR2 (germline): SGHAT, FQNNGV. The CDR3 DNA reads TGTGCCAGCAGCTTAGACCCTCGGGGCGAAGCTAACTATGGCTACACCTTC. It translates to CASSLDPRGEANYGYTF.

The rearrangement links TRBV2 to TRBJ2-5; maybe TRBD2 (5 bases). CDR1 and CDR2 from the germline V gene are SNHLY and FYNNEI. The CDR3 has 22 residues. Deletions cut 4 bases from V and 5 bases from J, with 38 bases between. The CDR3, as DNA: TGTGCCAGCAGTGTCCCTGACTTAGCGAGTCTTTATTCGGTGGGTATGGTGGAGACCCAGTACTTC. Its translation is CASSVPDLASLYSVGMVETQYF.

The V gene is TRBV9, the J gene TRBJ2-1; D is ambiguous. Looked up from germline, CDR1 is SGDLS and CDR2 is YYNGEE. The CDR3 has 13 amino acids. Trimming left V 0 bases short and J 6 bases short, with 7 bases between. CDR3 region: CASSVDPFNEQFF. CDR3 coding DNA: TGTGCCAGCAGCGTAGACCCTTTCAATGAGCAGTTCTTC.

This chain connects TRBV19 to TRBJ2-7, with D possibly being TRBD1 (6 bases). The V and J ends lost 5 bases and 3 bases respectively, with 11 bases between them. Germline V CDR1 and CDR2: LNHDA, SQIVND (reference sequence). The CDR3 loop spans 13 amino acids. The DNA for the CDR3 is TGTGCCAGTAGTCGCCGGGACAACTACGAGCAGTACTTC. This encodes CASSRRDNYEQYF.

The chain combines TRBV30 with TRBJ1-5, with a weak D call TRBD1 (5 bases). The germline V gene has CDR1 GTSNPN and CDR2 SVGIG (reference sequence). V lost 0 bases and J lost 0, with 9 bases in between. This CDR3 contains 15 residues. CDR3 amino acids: CAWSVQAASNQPQHF. CDR3 sequence (DNA): TGTGCCTGGAGTGTACAGGCAGCTAGCAATCAGCCCCAGCATTTT.

The rearrangement joins TRBV4-1 to TRBJ2-7, with 8 bases matching TRBD1. Germline lookup yields CDR1 MGHRA and CDR2 YSYEKL. V shed 4 bases and J 5 bases; nucleotides not matched to a gene: 7. This CDR3 has 14 residues. The CDR3 DNA follows: TGCGCCAGCAGCCGATGGGACAGGAGTCACGAGCAGTACTTC. Its translation is CASSRWDRSHEQYF.

The chain uses TRBV4-1 and TRBJ2-3; tentatively, D is TRBD1 (6 bases). Germline V lookup: CDR1 MGHRA, CDR2 YSYEKL. Trimming pared 4 bases from V and 2 bases from J, leaving 10 bases between. The CDR3 loop spans 14 amino acids. The CDR3 reads CASSPRDNTDTQYF. CDR3 in DNA: TGCGCCAGCAGCCCCCGGGACAACACAGATACGCAGTATTTT.